The clone carrying this T cell receptor (beta chain) was detected a few times. The sample originates from a study of blood T cell repertoires in COVID-19. How the authors handled the data: By means of reference gene primer amplification, nucleated cell counts were estimated. The data were produced by immunoSEQ multiplex PCR, yet TCRdb's version contains in-frame clones alone and is incomplete. V and J calls and clone size are given by that table; D and trimming were obtained from the DNA. The sample includes about 110,000 clones, over 65% of them seen just once. Germline CDR1 SGHRS, CDR2 YFSETQ. V lost 0 bases to trimming and J lost 4 bases, with 5 bases between them. The CDR3 has 12 residues.

The sequenced sample was peripheral blood. The sequence came from a woman over 75 with acute or convalescent COVID-19. V gene TRBV5-1 combines with J gene TRBJ2-7; tentative D call: TRBD1 (5 bases). The DNA of the CDR3 is TGCGCCAGCAGCTTGGGACAGTACGAGCAGTACTTC. Residues: CASSLGQYEQYF.